This TCR beta chain was found in a study of early T cells in non-severe SARS-CoV-2 infection. Of note for this clonotype: Its specificity is not known.

The germline gives CDR1 SGHKS, CDR2 YYEKEE (reference sequence). This CDR3 has 11 amino acids. Between the trimmed V and J ends, which lost 5 bases and 1 base, there was a span of 1 base. Regarding the study as a whole: Matching against VDJdb likely underestimated virus-specific expansions, favoring anti-spike CD8.

Tagging with unique molecular identifiers was applied to individual cDNA molecules. TCRdb reprocessed the 5' RACE reads with MiXCR, giving one entry per CDR3 protein. The data show some 73,000 distinct CDR3 sequences, roughly 12% seen once. This sequence joins TRBV5-5 and TRBJ2-1; D remains ambiguous. Specimen: whole blood. This sequence originates from an adult who was a healthcare worker with PCR-confirmed SARS-CoV-2 infection or an uninfected control (not recorded which). The CDR3 sequence: CASRSYNEQFF. The CDR3 coding sequence is TGTGCCAGCAGATCCTACAATGAGCAGTTCTTC.